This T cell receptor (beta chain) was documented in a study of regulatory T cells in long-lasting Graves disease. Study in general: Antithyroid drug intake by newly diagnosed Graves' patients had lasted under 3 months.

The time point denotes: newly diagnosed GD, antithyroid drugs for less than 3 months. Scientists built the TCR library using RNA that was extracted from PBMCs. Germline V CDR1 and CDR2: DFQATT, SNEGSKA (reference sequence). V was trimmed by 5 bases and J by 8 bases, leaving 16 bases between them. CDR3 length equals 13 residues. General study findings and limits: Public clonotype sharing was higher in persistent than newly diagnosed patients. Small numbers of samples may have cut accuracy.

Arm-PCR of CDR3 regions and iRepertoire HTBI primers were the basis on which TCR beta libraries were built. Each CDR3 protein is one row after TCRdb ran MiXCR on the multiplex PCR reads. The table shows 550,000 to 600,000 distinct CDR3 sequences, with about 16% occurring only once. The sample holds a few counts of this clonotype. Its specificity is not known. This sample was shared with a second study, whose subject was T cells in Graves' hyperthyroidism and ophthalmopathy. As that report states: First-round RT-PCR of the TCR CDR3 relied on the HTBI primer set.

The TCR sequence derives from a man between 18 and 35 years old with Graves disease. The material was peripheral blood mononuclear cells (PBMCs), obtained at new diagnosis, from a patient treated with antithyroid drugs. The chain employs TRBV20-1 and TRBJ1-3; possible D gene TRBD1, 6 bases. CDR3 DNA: TGCAGTGCTCCCCTTACAGGGTCGGACACCATATATTTT. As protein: CSAPLTGSDTIYF.